What follows are 26 T cell receptor beta chains derived from one specimen sequenced in a study of blood T cell repertoires in COVID-19. Sequenced by immunoSEQ multiplex PCR; TCRdb stores in-frame clones only, minus some. The table lists some 150,000 clones, approximately 80% of them singletons, with under 2% in the top ten. The sequencing sample was made of PBMCs or T cells enriched from blood (not recorded which). These receptors were obtained from a young woman who had been exposed to COVID-19.

This clone was observed a few times. The V gene is TRBV2, the J gene TRBJ1-6, with 8 nucleotides matching TRBD1. The CDR3 runs 15 residues. In germline, CDR1 is SNHLY, CDR2 FYNNEI. The V gene end was trimmed by 4 bases and the J gene end by 10 bases; junction bases not matched to a gene: 9. The DNA of the CDR3 is TGTGCCAGCAGTGTTTACGAGACAGGGGTCTCACCCCTCCACTTT. Translating gives CASSVYETGVSPLHF.

This chain links TRBV7-3 with TRBJ2-1; the match to TRBD2 covers 13 bases. The V gene end was trimmed by 5 bases and the J gene end by 11 bases; junction bases not matched to a gene: 6. This CDR3 is built from 14 residues. Germline values: CDR1 SGHTA, CDR2 FQGTGA. The CDR3 loop reads CASSLGTSGTKQFF. CDR3 bases: TGTGCCAGCAGCCTGGGGACTAGCGGGACAAAGCAGTTCTTC.

The V gene is TRBV3-1 (or the pseudogene TRBV3-2), the J gene TRBJ2-7; 7 nucleotides agree with TRBD1. The germline gives CDR1 LGHDT, CDR2 YNNKEL (reference sequence). The V segment lost 0 bases and the J segment 10 bases; nucleotides outside the gene matches: 6. This CDR3 has 13 amino acids. CDR3 bases: TGTGCCAGCAGCCAAGACGACAGGGCAAGACAGTACTTC. Translation gives CASSQDDRARQYF.

The V and J genes are TRBV30 and TRBJ1-3; D gene ambiguous. CDR3 length: 15 amino acids. V lost 0 bases, J lost 2 bases, and 11 bases lay in between. The germline CDR1 and CDR2 sequences are GTSNPN and SVGIG (reference sequence). The CDR3 bases are TGTGCCTGGAGTGTACGTCCCGGGGCTGGAAACACCATATATTTT. This translates into CAWSVRPGAGNTIYF.

J is TRBJ2-5 and V is TRBV6-2 or TRBV6-3, with 8 nucleotides matching TRBD1. The junction had 9 bases not matched to a gene; V was cut back by 6 bases and J by 9 bases. The germline V gene encodes CDR1 MNHEY and CDR2 SVGEGT. The CDR3 has 13 residues. CDR3 sequence: CASSRGQGAAQYF. CDR3 DNA sequence: TGTGCCAGCAGCCGCGGACAGGGAGCGGCCCAGTACTTC.

CDR3 region: CASSQDRQGNTEAFF. In DNA form, the CDR3 reads TGTGCCAGCAGCCAAGATAGACAGGGGAACACTGAAGCTTTCTTT. The chain joins TRBV14 to TRBJ1-1, with TRBD1 identical over 7 bases. The germline V gene encodes CDR1 SGHDN and CDR2 FVKESK. The J segment lost 1 base and the V segment lost 0 bases, leaving 2 bases of the junction unmatched. This CDR3 region has 15 residues. Filled out from reference TRBV14 and TRBJ1-1, the complete variable domain reads EAGVTQFPSHSVIEKGQTVTLRCDPISGHDNLYWYRRVMGKEIKFLLHFVKESKQDESGMPNNRFLAERTGGTYSTLKVQPAELEDSGVYFCASSQDRQGNTEAFFGQGTRLTVV.

This chain joins TRBV18 and TRBJ2-6; D gene uncertain. Looked up from germline, CDR1 is KGHSH and CDR2 is LQKENI. The length of the CDR3 is 14 residues. V lost 5 bases and J lost 0, with 5 bases in between. The chain's CDR3 is CASSEISGANVLTF. CDR3 coding DNA: TGTGCCAGCTCAGAGATCTCTGGGGCCAACGTCCTGACTTTC. The entire variable domain, with the rest obtained from reference TRBV18 and TRBJ2-6, is as follows: NAGVMQNPRHLVRRRGQEARLRCSPMKGHSHVYWYRQLPEEGLKFMVYLQKENIIDESGMPKERFSAEFPKEGPSILRIQQVVRGDSAAYFCASSEISGANVLTFGAGSRLTVL.

This clone was seen once. J is TRBJ2-5 and V is TRBV30; the match to TRBD2 covers 11 bases. Germline loops: CDR1 GTSNPN, CDR2 SVGIG (reference sequence). The V segment lost 6 bases and the J segment 5 bases; nucleotides outside the gene matches: 8. This CDR3 region has 14 residues. CDR3 DNA: TGTGCCTGCCGTCTAGCGGGAGGCCGGGAGACCCAGTACTTC. Amino acid sequence: CACRLAGGRETQYF.

The chain combines TRBV19 with TRBJ2-1; 7 nucleotides align to TRBD2. CDR1 LNHDA and CDR2 SQIVND come from the germline V gene (reference sequence). The ends lost 8 bases at V and 4 bases at J; junction bases unmatched: 14. The CDR3 is made up of 16 amino acids. In DNA form, the CDR3 reads TGTGCCAGTCGACTAGCAGCCCTCCGCGATTACAATGAGCAGTTCTTC. It specifies CASRLAALRDYNEQFF. Together with reference TRBV19 and TRBJ2-1, the CDR3 gives the full variable domain: DGGITQSPKYLFRKEGQNVTLSCEQNLNHDAMYWYRQDPGQGLRLIYYSQIVNDFQKGDIAEGYSVSREKKESFPLTVTSAQKNPTAFYLCASRLAALRDYNEQFFGPGTRLTVL.

This clone has just a few counts. Here the CDR3 DNA reads TGTGCCTGGACTATTGGACAGTATGGCTACACCTTC. It specifies CAWTIGQYGYTF. The chain uses TRBV30 and TRBJ1-2; D might be TRBD1 (6 bases). The CDR3 has 12 residues. Per germline, CDR1 GTSNPN and CDR2 SVGIG (reference sequence). V lost 4 bases and J 5 bases, leaving 11 bases between the germline ends.

The chain joins TRBV19 to TRBJ2-2; TRBD1 matches 8 bases. The CDR3 has 12 amino acids. V lost 11 bases, J lost 7 bases, and 6 bases stayed unmatched. The germline V gene encodes CDR1 LNHDA and CDR2 SQIVND (reference sequence). CDR3 protein: CASRTGLGELFF. DNA for the CDR3: TGTGCCTCCCGGACAGGGCTCGGGGAGCTGTTTTTT.

V is TRBV9 and J is TRBJ2-7, with a tentative D call TRBD2 (5 bases). The CDR3 length is 14 residues. V dropped 0 bases and J dropped 0 bases, with 7 bases sitting between them. Germline assignment: CDR1 SGDLS and CDR2 YYNGEE. CDR3 region: CASSVDEGSYEQYF. Written as DNA, the CDR3 is TGTGCCAGCAGCGTAGATGAGGGCTCCTACGAGCAGTACTTC.

This chain links TRBV18 with TRBJ2-2, with D possibly matching TRBD2 (6 bases). Per the germline V gene, CDR1 is KGHSH and CDR2 is LQKENI. CDR3 length equals 14 residues. Trimming shortened V by 1 base and J by 5 bases, and 8 bases separated the two germline ends. CDR3 in DNA: TGTGCCAGCTCACCACGGAGGGAAACCGGGGAGCTGTTTTTT. Amino acids: CASSPRRETGELFF.

The chain links TRBV18 to TRBJ1-4; 7 nucleotides line up with TRBD1. With V trimmed by 2 bases and J by 6 bases, 9 bases remained unmatched. The CDR3 runs 16 residues. CDR1 is KGHSH, CDR2 LQKENI, per germline. CDR3 loop: CASSPLGGATYEKLFF. CDR3 nucleotide sequence: TGTGCCAGCTCACCATTAGGGGGCGCAACCTATGAAAAACTGTTTTTT.

The chain combines TRBV5-1 with TRBJ1-1, with D unclear. V was shortened by 4 bases and J by 0 bases, with 10 bases between the two germline ends. The CDR3 runs 14 residues. Germline V lookup: CDR1 SGHRS, CDR2 YFSETQ. In DNA, the CDR3 is TGCGCCAGCAGCGCTCTGGGAGTGAACACTGAAGCTTTCTTT. This gives the protein CASSALGVNTEAFF.

The gene calls are TRBV5-1 and TRBJ2-3, with 8 bases that match TRBD1. Germline V gene sequence: CDR1 SGHRS, CDR2 YFSETQ. V gave up 6 bases and J gave up 0 bases; unmatched junction bases: 6. The CDR3 consists of 15 residues. The DNA for the CDR3 is TGCGCCAGCACCCGGACAGGGCGGAGCACAGATACGCAGTATTTT. It codes for CASTRTGRSTDTQYF.

This chain links TRBV27 with TRBJ2-1; 7 bases map to TRBD1. Germline lookup yields CDR1 MNHEY and CDR2 SMNVEV (reference sequence). The ends lost 5 bases at V and 0 bases at J; junction bases unmatched: 7. The CDR3 length is 16 residues. CDR3 sequence: CASSPGTAASYNEQFF. CDR3 coding DNA: TGTGCCAGCAGTCCCGGGACAGCCGCCTCCTACAATGAGCAGTTCTTC.

The chain couples TRBV30 to TRBJ1-5; the D is unclear. Germline loops: CDR1 GTSNPN, CDR2 SVGIG (reference sequence). The CDR3 sequence is 13 residues long. V lost 2 bases to trimming and J lost 11 bases, with 16 bases between them. CDR3 bases: TGTGCCTGGAGTAGAGACTTGCTTGAGGCCCAGCATTTT. This translates into CAWSRDLLEAQHF.

Remarks on this clone: The junction shows a germline mismatch at one end, possibly a read error. The chain combines TRBV7-8 with TRBJ1-5; perhaps TRBD1 as D (5 bases). The germline CDR1 and CDR2 sequences are SGHVS and FQNEAQ. The CDR3 spans 15 residues. The CDR3 DNA follows: TGTGCCAGCAGATTAGCGGGGGGGGGCAATCAGCCCCAGCATTTT. Translating it yields CASRLAGGGNQPQHF.

The genes are TRBV7-9 and TRBJ1-2, with 7 bases identical to TRBD1. The CDR3 is 15 residues long. Trimming removed 1 base from V and 2 bases from J; junction bases left unmatched: 4. CDR1 is SEHNR, CDR2 FQNEAQ, per germline (reference sequence). In DNA, the CDR3 is TGTGCCAGCAGCTTAGGACAGGGTAGGAACTATGGCTACACCTTC. As protein: CASSLGQGRNYGYTF.

The gene calls are TRBV29-1 and TRBJ1-2; weak D call: TRBD1 (5 bases). V gave up 2 bases and J gave up 1 base, with 17 bases separating them. Germline assignment: CDR1 SQVTM and CDR2 ANQGSEA. The CDR3 runs to 16 residues. CDR3 residues: CSVEFFGQGDNYGYTF. The CDR3 DNA sequence: TGCAGCGTTGAATTTTTTGGGCAGGGCGATAACTATGGCTACACCTTC. The entire variable domain, with the rest obtained from reference TRBV29-1 and TRBJ1-2, is as follows: SAVISQKPSRDICQRGTSLTIQCQVDSQVTMMFWYRQQPGQSLTLIATANQGSEATYESGFVIDKFPISRPNLTFSTLTVSNMSPEDSSIYLCSVEFFGQGDNYGYTFGSGTRLTVV.

CDR3 sequence (DNA): TGTGCTAGTGGTTTGGATATTCAGCCCCAGCATTTT. It specifies CASGLDIQPQHF. The chain combines TRBV12-5 with TRBJ1-5, with D hard to call. The CDR3 runs 12 residues. V was trimmed by 1 base and J by 6 bases, leaving 4 bases between them. The germline V gene encodes CDR1 LGHNT and CDR2 FRNRAP.

Regarding this clone: The junction shows a germline mismatch at one end, possibly a read error. The V gene is TRBV29-1, the J gene TRBJ2-1; D remains unclear. Germline V gives CDR1 SQVTM, CDR2 ANQGSEA. CDR3 length: 12 amino acids. CDR3 region: CSVEVLNNEQFF. The CDR3 nucleotides are TGCAGCGTGGAAGTGCTAAACAATGAGCAGTTCTTC.

This clone was detected once. V gene TRBV3-1 (or the pseudogene TRBV3-2) combines with J gene TRBJ2-7; TRBD2 matches at 12 bases. This CDR3 is built from 16 residues. Germline V lookup: CDR1 LGHDT, CDR2 YNNKEL (reference sequence). J was trimmed by 3 bases and V by 1 base; bases with no gene match: 4. The CDR3 loop is CASSQGTSGMNYEQYF. CDR3 nucleotide sequence: TGTGCCAGCAGCCAAGGGACTAGCGGGATGAACTACGAGCAGTACTTC.

This chain connects TRBV29-1 to TRBJ2-7; 9 positions agree with TRBD2. J lost 4 bases, V lost 7 bases, and 8 bases had no gene match. The germline V gene has CDR1 SQVTM and CDR2 ANQGSEA. The CDR3 loop spans 13 amino acids. The CDR3 protein is CSGGGRARYEQYF. CDR3 sequence (DNA): TGCAGCGGTGGCGGGAGGGCCAGATACGAGCAGTACTTC.

The chain is built from TRBV19 and TRBJ1-1; no reliable D call. Germline V gives CDR1 LNHDA, CDR2 SQIVND (reference sequence). This CDR3 is built from 13 residues. Trimming removed 5 bases from V and 1 base from J, with 8 bases in between. The CDR3 bases are TGTGCCAGTAGTTTCCAGGAGAACACTGAAGCTTTCTTT. This codes for CASSFQENTEAFF.